The present TCR beta chain was sequenced within a study of T cell changes during pregnancy in multiple sclerosis. The germline V and J ends were trimmed by 6 bases and 6 bases, with 15 bases remaining between them. This CDR3 has 13 amino acids. Germline V CDR1 and CDR2: MDHEN, SYDVKM. Assay used: immunoSEQ multiplex PCR; TCRdb lists only in-frame clones, some missing. The sample carries approximately 85,000 clones, approximately 93% recorded once. This clone was seen just once. This sample comprised peripheral blood, obtained in the first trimester of pregnancy. The gene calls are TRBV28 and TRBJ2-7; D is unclear. The TCR originated in a female donor with multiple sclerosis, enrolled in a pregnancy study. CDR3 sequence: CASSPPIMREQYF. The DNA of the CDR3 is TGTGCCAGCAGCCCACCAATTATGCGCGAGCAGTACTTC. The full variable domain, its missing parts supplied by reference TRBV28 and TRBJ2-7, is DVKVTQSSRYLVKRTGEKVFLECVQDMDHENMFWYRQDPGLGLRLIYFSYDVKMKEKGDIPEGYSVSREKKERFSLILESASTNQTSMYLCASSPPIMREQYFGPGTRLTVT.